Shown below are 27 T cell receptor beta chains from a single sample sequenced in a study of OX40 agonist ivuxolimab in advanced cancers. Clones were read by immunoSEQ multiplex PCR, and TCRdb kept only the in-frame ones, dropping some. This sample carries about 60,000 clones, about 90% of them seen once, and the ten largest clones take 14%. Sequenced here: CD4+ or CD8+ T cells sorted from blood, sampled in a trial of the OX40 agonist ivuxolimab. These receptors originate from an adult with an advanced solid tumor such as melanoma, head and neck, liver or kidney cancer.

The gene calls are TRBV7-9 and TRBJ1-6; TRBD1 agrees at 7 bases. The CDR3 loop spans 14 amino acids. The V and J ends lost 8 bases and 7 bases, in that order; junction bases with no gene match: 8. CDR1 is SEHNR and CDR2 is FQNEAQ in the germline V gene (reference sequence). The CDR3 reads CASGRDRQNSPLHF. The DNA for the CDR3 is TGTGCCAGCGGGCGGGACAGACAAAATTCACCCCTCCACTTT.

The chain employs TRBV2 and TRBJ2-1; 12 bases map to TRBD2. The CDR3 length is 15 residues. The germline CDR1 and CDR2 sequences are SNHLY and FYNNEI. V was pared by 6 bases and J by 10 bases, with 10 bases of the junction left unmatched. CDR3: CASRKLAGGLSEQFF. In nucleotides, the CDR3 is TGTGCCAGCAGGAAACTAGCGGGAGGCCTTTCAGAGCAGTTCTTC.

CDR3 protein: CASSTHDRTGADYGYTF. The CDR3 coding sequence is TGTGCCAGCAGTACCCACGATCGGACAGGGGCGGACTATGGCTACACCTTC. The chain is built from TRBV5-4 and TRBJ1-2, with 9 positions matching TRBD1. Losses at the gene ends were 5 bases for V and 3 bases for J; bases not matched to a gene: 14. Germline assignment: CDR1 SGHNT and CDR2 YYREEE (reference sequence). The CDR3 is 17 residues long.

The chain carries TRBV7-9 and TRBJ2-3, with a tentative D call TRBD1 (5 bases). There are 16 residues in the CDR3. From germline, CDR1 is SEHNR and CDR2 FQNEAQ (reference sequence). Trimming left V 2 bases short and J 2 bases short, with 14 bases between. The DNA of the CDR3 is TGTGCCAGCAGCTTACAAGGGGCTAACCCCACAGATACGCAGTATTTT. Protein product: CASSLQGANPTDTQYF.

The chain is built from TRBV7-3 and TRBJ2-5; 8 positions match TRBD2. The V gene end was trimmed by 5 bases and the J gene end by 1 base; junction bases not matched to a gene: 6. This CDR3 is 15 amino acids long. Germline CDR1 is SGHTA and CDR2 is FQGTGA. The CDR3 loop reads CASSPNAGGQETQYF. CDR3 DNA: TGTGCCAGCAGCCCAAATGCGGGAGGCCAAGAGACCCAGTACTTC.

This clone was found once. The rearrangement joins TRBV5-5 to TRBJ2-2, with TRBD2 matching 7 bases. The germline gives CDR1 SGHKS, CDR2 YYEKEE (reference sequence). V shed 4 bases and J 6 bases; nucleotides not matched to a gene: 6. The CDR3 loop spans 14 amino acids. The CDR3 spells CASSTVGRAGELFF. The CDR3 region has the DNA TGTGCCAGCAGCACAGTAGGGAGGGCCGGGGAGCTGTTTTTT.

V usage is TRBV11-3 and J usage is TRBJ2-3, with 9 bases matching TRBD1. Trimming cost V 4 bases and J 3 bases; bases outside gene matches: 2. The germline gives CDR1 SGHNT, CDR2 YENEEA. The CDR3 is 14 residues long. CDR3 loop: CASSWTGATDTQYF. CDR3 bases: TGTGCCAGCAGCTGGACAGGGGCAACAGATACGCAGTATTTT.

The V and J genes are TRBV4-2 and TRBJ2-3; D uncertain. Trimming removed 1 base at V and 2 bases at J, with 13 bases between. The V gene's germline CDR1 is LGHNA and CDR2 YNFKEQ. The CDR3 is made up of 16 amino acids. CDR3 DNA sequence: TGTGCCAGCAGCCAAGGTGGCAGTGAGGCCACAGATACGCAGTATTTT. Its translation: CASSQGGSEATDTQYF.

The genes are TRBV7-9 and TRBJ1-1; TRBD1 might be the D (5 bases). This CDR3 comprises 15 residues. Trimming stripped 4 bases from V and 1 base from J, with 13 bases between. Germline assignment: CDR1 SEHNR and CDR2 FQNEAQ (reference sequence). CDR3 protein: CASSSPRGGNTEAFF. The CDR3 nucleotides read TGTGCCAGCAGCTCCCCGAGGGGAGGGAACACTGAAGCTTTCTTT.

The J gene is TRBJ1-5, the V gene TRBV28, with D hard to call. Germline-derived CDR1 and CDR2 are MDHEN and SYDVKM. The CDR3 contains 15 residues. Trimming shortened V by 3 bases and J by 5 bases, and 14 bases separated the two germline ends. This chain's CDR3 is CASSFLYSPYQPQHF. In DNA, the CDR3 is TGTGCCAGCAGTTTTTTGTACAGCCCTTATCAGCCCCAGCATTTT.

Only one count was recorded for this clone. This chain links TRBV18 with TRBJ2-2, with D unresolved. This CDR3 comprises 13 residues. V lost 4 bases, J lost 3 bases, and 6 bases lay in between. Per the germline V gene, CDR1 is KGHSH and CDR2 is LQKENI. In nucleotides, the CDR3 is TGTGCCAGCTCACTCCAAGACACCGGGGAGCTGTTTTTT. It encodes CASSLQDTGELFF.

The chain carries TRBV7-2 and TRBJ1-4, with D possibly matching TRBD1 (6 bases). Between the trimmed V and J ends, which lost 0 bases and 8 bases, there was a span of 16 bases. The CDR3 consists of 16 residues. Germline loops: CDR1 SGHTA, CDR2 FQGNSA. CDR3 protein: CASSLASLRTDEKLFF. CDR3 sequence (DNA): TGTGCCAGCAGCTTAGCGAGTTTAAGGACAGACGAAAAACTGTTTTTT.

This sequence joins TRBV28 and TRBJ1-2; D not resolved. With 2 bases removed from V and 4 bases from J, the gap between germline ends came to 8 bases. Germline CDR1 and CDR2: MDHEN and SYDVKM. CDR3 length equals 13 residues. This CDR3 is CASSLNRIYGYTF. DNA of the CDR3: TGTGCCAGCAGTTTAAACCGAATCTATGGCTACACCTTC.

CDR3 sequence: CASSNRGKVWYF. CDR3 coding DNA: TGTGCCAGCAGTAACAGGGGGAAGGTGTGGTACTTC. V usage is TRBV28 and J usage is TRBJ2-5; 8 bases align to TRBD1. V shed 5 bases and J 13 bases; nucleotides not matched to a gene: 9. Germline CDR1 MDHEN, CDR2 SYDVKM. CDR3 length: 12 amino acids. Full variable domain (rest looked up from reference TRBV28 and TRBJ2-5): DVKVTQSSRYLVKRTGEKVFLECVQDMDHENMFWYRQDPGLGLRLIYFSYDVKMKEKGDIPEGYSVSREKKERFSLILESASTNQTSMYLCASSNRGKVWYFGPGTRLLVL.

A word on this clone: One junction end disagrees with the germline gene, perhaps due to a read error. The chain couples TRBV5-8 to TRBJ2-2, with D unclear. Germline CDR1 SGHTS, CDR2 YDEGEE. The CDR3 runs 15 residues. CDR3 DNA: TGTGCCAGCACCTTGAAACTGAGAAACACCGGGGAGCTGTTTTTT. This gives the protein CASTLKLRNTGELFF.

The genes are TRBV6-5 and TRBJ2-5, with a tentative D call TRBD1 (6 bases). V lost 2 bases and J lost 5, with 9 bases in between. The germline V gene encodes CDR1 MNHEY and CDR2 SVGAGI. The CDR3 has 13 residues. CDR3 DNA sequence: TGTGCCAGCAGTTACGGACAGCGGGAGACCCAGTACTTC. Its protein is CASSYGQRETQYF.

The chain recombines TRBV7-9 with TRBJ2-7; maybe TRBD2 (6 bases). In germline, CDR1 is SEHNR, CDR2 FQNEAQ (reference sequence). The CDR3 covers 17 residues. Trimming stripped 4 bases from V and 5 bases from J, with 24 bases between. In nucleotides, the CDR3 is TGTGCCAGCAGCTCCGACCTTCACGGGAGAGTTGGGAACGAGCAGTACTTC. Protein product: CASSSDLHGRVGNEQYF.

J is TRBJ2-1 and V is TRBV28; D is uncertain. There are 15 residues in the CDR3. CDR1 is MDHEN and CDR2 is SYDVKM in the germline V gene. V was trimmed by 7 bases and J by 3 bases, leaving 16 bases between them. For the CDR3, the DNA is TGTGCCAGCATCCGTGGGCGACAATACTACAATGAGCAGTTCTTC. It codes for CASIRGRQYYNEQFF.

V and J are TRBV5-6 and TRBJ1-4, with a tentative D call TRBD1 (5 bases). Deletions cut 0 bases from V and 8 bases from J, with 14 bases between. Germline loops: CDR1 SGHDT, CDR2 YYEEEE. This CDR3 region has 15 residues. CDR3 in DNA: TGTGCCAGCAGCTTGGGGTTAGGGGTTGAAGAAAAACTGTTTTTT. It translates to CASSLGLGVEEKLFF.

As to this clone: Other DNA sequences in this specimen translate into the identical CDR3. J is TRBJ2-5 and V is TRBV5-8, with 7 bases aligning to TRBD2. CDR1 SGHTS and CDR2 YDEGEE come from the germline V gene. Losses at the gene ends were 4 bases for V and 7 bases for J; bases not matched to a gene: 4. The CDR3 has 12 residues. In nucleotides, the CDR3 is TGTGCCAGCAGCCCCGCGGGGGTGACCCAGTACTTC. Amino acid sequence: CASSPAGVTQYF.

The chain has TRBV29-1 and TRBJ2-1; 12 bases match TRBD2. Germline V gene lookup returns CDR1 SQVTM and CDR2 ANQGSEA. The CDR3 is 15 residues long. After removal of 7 bases from V and 8 bases from J, the junction contained 12 bases not matched to a gene. This CDR3 is CSAAPASGRGYEQFF. The CDR3 region has the DNA TGCAGCGCCGCGCCGGCTAGCGGGAGGGGTTATGAGCAGTTCTTC.

The chain joins TRBV19 to TRBJ2-5, with D maybe TRBD1 (6 bases). V was pared by 4 bases and J by 1 base, with 7 bases between. The CDR3 length is 13 residues. Germline V gives CDR1 LNHDA, CDR2 SQIVND (reference sequence). The CDR3 coding sequence is TGTGCCAGTAGTAGGACAGTCCAAGAGACCCAGTACTTC. Amino acid sequence: CASSRTVQETQYF.

As concerns this clone: As the CDR3 is not closed by the conserved phenylalanine or tryptophan, this likely results from a read error. No DNA is shown, since the ends of the CDR3 on it are uncertain; the CDR3 is the one TCRdb lists. V is TRBV4-3 and J is TRBJ1-2. In germline, CDR1 is LGHNA, CDR2 YSLEER. The CDR3 is made up of 16 amino acids, end residues included. CDR3 residues: CASSQGQAMATPAPVI.

J is TRBJ2-7 and V is TRBV21-1; the listed D gene, TRBD2, was not tested against the DNA. TRBV21-1 is a pseudogene locus. The CDR3 has 16 residues. The CDR3 coding sequence is TGTGCCAGCAGCCGCACGAATAAACTAGCGGTTTACGAGCAGTACTTC. Encoded protein: CASSRTNKLAVYEQYF.

The CDR3, as DNA: TGTGCCAGCAACCTTCTAGCGGGGGACTACAATGAGCAGTTCTTC. It translates to CASNLLAGDYNEQFF. The rearrangement uses TRBV28 and TRBJ2-1; 10 nucleotides line up with TRBD2. Per the germline V gene, CDR1 is MDHEN and CDR2 is SYDVKM. The CDR3 spans 15 residues. V trimming: 7 bases; J trimming: 3 bases; junction bases outside the gene matches: 6.

The V gene is TRBV7-8, the J gene TRBJ2-4, with a possible D match to TRBD2 (5 bases). CDR3 length equals 13 residues. In germline, CDR1 is SGHVS, CDR2 FQNEAQ. Trimming took off 5 bases at V and 8 bases at J, with 13 bases between the two ends. The CDR3 here is CASSPSGVDIQYF. Written as DNA, the CDR3 is TGTGCCAGCAGCCCGAGCGGTGTTGACATTCAGTACTTC.

The chain uses TRBV5-8 and TRBJ1-3; D call uncertain. Germline V gives CDR1 SGHTS, CDR2 YDEGEE. The length of the CDR3 is 15 residues. Trimming shortened V by 6 bases and J by 0 bases, and 13 bases separated the two germline ends. The CDR3 loop reads CASNRGKSSGNTIYF. The DNA for the CDR3 is TGTGCCAGCAATAGAGGGAAGAGCTCTGGAAACACCATATATTTT.